What follows are 16 T cell receptor beta chains derived from one specimen sequenced in a study of CXCR3-negative and CXCR3-positive naive CD8 T cells. UMI labels and 5' RACE were used to prepare the TRB cDNA libraries. TCRdb reanalyzed the 5' RACE reads and collapses them to one entry per CDR3 protein, without DNA. The data show about 130,000 distinct CDR3 sequences, and the top ten clones hold 0.45% to 0.55%. Material: naive CXCR3- CD8+ T cells from blood. Subset defined: CD45RO-CCR7+CD27+CD95- naive CD8+ T cells lacking CXCR3 (TNR3-). These receptors were taken from a human donor in good health. Some clones in this sample may be carry-over from other donors' samples.

The chain's CDR3 is CASGGISYEQYF. This chain links TRBV7-8 with TRBJ2-7. CDR3 size: 12 residues. The germline gives CDR1 SGHVS, CDR2 FQNEAQ.

This sequence joins TRBV5-4 and TRBJ1-5; TCRdb names TRBD1, which stays unverified in the absence of DNA. The germline V gene encodes CDR1 SGHNT and CDR2 YYREEE (reference sequence). The CDR3 sequence is 17 residues long. The CDR3 protein is CASSLVPWTDSNQPQHF. The full variable domain, completed using reference TRBV5-4 and TRBJ1-5, is ETGVTQSPTHLIKTRGQQVTLRCSSQSGHNTVSWYQQALGQGPQFIFQYYREEENGRGNFPPRFSGLQFPNYSSELNVNALELDDSALYLCASSLVPWTDSNQPQHFGDGTRLSIL.

V is TRBV12-3 or TRBV12-4 and J is TRBJ2-1; the D gene TCRdb calls, TRBD1, cannot be checked with no DNA. This CDR3 has 15 amino acids. This CDR3 is CASSPLAPKYNEQFF.

The V gene is TRBV4-3, the J gene TRBJ2-2; TCRdb's D call, TRBD1, is unchecked because there is no DNA. The germline CDR1 and CDR2 sequences are LGHNA and YSLEER. CDR3 size: 18 residues. This chain's CDR3 is CASSPAGTVTPNTGELFF.

The V gene is TRBV6-2 or TRBV6-3, the J gene TRBJ2-1; TCRdb's D call of TRBD2 is untestable without DNA. Per the germline V gene, CDR1 is MNHEY and CDR2 is SVGEGT. There are 14 residues in the CDR3. CDR3 residues: CASSYASSYNEQFF.

The chain recombines TRBV29-1 with TRBJ2-1. Germline V gene lookup returns CDR1 SQVTM and CDR2 ANQGSEA. CDR3 length equals 11 residues. The CDR3 reads CSVDRNNEQFF.

The rearrangement joins TRBV5-1 to TRBJ1-3; lacking DNA, the TRBD1 call made by TCRdb goes unchecked. Germline assignment: CDR1 SGHRS and CDR2 YFSETQ. The CDR3 runs to 17 residues. This CDR3 reads CASSLARMGAIGNTIYF.

The chain employs TRBV5-1 and TRBJ2-2; TCRdb outputs TRBD1, but without DNA this stays unchecked. Germline values: CDR1 SGHRS, CDR2 YFSETQ. CDR3 size: 16 residues. The CDR3 protein is CASSPGTGLNTGELFF.

The CDR3 reads CSVGGSGLNTGELFF. V usage is TRBV29-1 and J usage is TRBJ2-2; TCRdb outputs TRBD1, but without DNA this stays unchecked. Germline V lookup: CDR1 SQVTM, CDR2 ANQGSEA. This CDR3 contains 15 residues.

The chain joins TRBV5-6 to TRBJ2-3; TCRdb reports TRBD2, a call that lacks DNA to check it against. The CDR3 has 16 amino acids. Germline CDR1 reads SGHDT; CDR2 reads YYEEEE. Here the CDR3 reads CASSLGSSGYTDTQYF.

The chain links TRBV6-5 to TRBJ1-1; TCRdb proposes TRBD1, but this gene call is untestable without DNA. Per the germline V gene, CDR1 is MNHEY and CDR2 is SVGAGI. The length of the CDR3 is 15 residues. CDR3 amino acids: CASSYLDRGMPEAFF.

This CDR3 is CASSLTQETQYF. The V call is TRBV12-3 or TRBV12-4, the J call TRBJ2-5. This CDR3 is built from 12 residues.

The chain combines TRBV6-1 with TRBJ2-1; with no DNA, the TCRdb D assignment of TRBD1 cannot be verified. CDR1 MNHNS and CDR2 SASEGT come from the germline V gene. This CDR3 has 14 residues. CDR3 region: CASKGTGGAGEQFF.

The chain employs TRBV28 and TRBJ2-2; the TRBD2 assignment by TCRdb is unverifiable without DNA. There are 16 residues in the CDR3. Germline V CDR1 and CDR2: MDHEN, SYDVKM. The CDR3 reads CASRSGLVGSTGELFF. Full variable domain (remainder filled in from reference TRBV28 and TRBJ2-2): DVKVTQSSRYLVKRTGEKVFLECVQDMDHENMFWYRQDPGLGLRLIYFSYDVKMKEKGDIPEGYSVSREKKERFSLILESASTNQTSMYLCASRSGLVGSTGELFFGEGSRLTVL.

The V and J genes are TRBV5-1 and TRBJ2-1; TCRdb's D gene call, TRBD2, goes unchecked for lack of DNA. This CDR3 has 14 residues. The germline V gene has CDR1 SGHRS and CDR2 YFSETQ. The chain's CDR3 is CASSLSGRAVEQFF. Filled out from reference TRBV5-1 and TRBJ2-1, the complete variable domain reads KAGVTQTPRYLIKTRGQQVTLSCSPISGHRSVSWYQQTPGQGLQFLFEYFSETQRNKGNFPGRFSGRQFSNSRSEMNVSTLELGDSALYLCASSLSGRAVEQFFGPGTRLTVL.

The chain links TRBV4-1 to TRBJ1-1. Germline V gives CDR1 MGHRA, CDR2 YSYEKL. The CDR3 spans 13 residues. CDR3: CASSPKLNTEAFF.